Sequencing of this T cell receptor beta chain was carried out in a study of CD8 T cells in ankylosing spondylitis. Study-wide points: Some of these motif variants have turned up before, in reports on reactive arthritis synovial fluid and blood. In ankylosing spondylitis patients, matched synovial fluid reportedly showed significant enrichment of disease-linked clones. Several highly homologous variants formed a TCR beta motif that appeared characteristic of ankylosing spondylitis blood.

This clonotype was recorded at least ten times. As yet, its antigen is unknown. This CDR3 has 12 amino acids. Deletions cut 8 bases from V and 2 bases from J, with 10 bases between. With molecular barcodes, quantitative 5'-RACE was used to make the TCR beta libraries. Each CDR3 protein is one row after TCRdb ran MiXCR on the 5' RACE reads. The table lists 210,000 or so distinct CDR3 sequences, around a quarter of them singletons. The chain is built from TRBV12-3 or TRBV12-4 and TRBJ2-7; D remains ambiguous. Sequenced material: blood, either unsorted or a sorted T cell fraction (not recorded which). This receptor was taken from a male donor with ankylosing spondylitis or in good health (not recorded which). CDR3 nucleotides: TGTGCCAGCGGCCTGAGGACCTACGAGCAGTACTTC. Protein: CASGLRTYEQYF.